Each of the 10 T cell receptor beta chains below was sequenced from the same sample in a study of T cell responses to AZD1222 COVID-19 vaccine. The repertoire was sequenced with immunoSEQ multiplex PCR; TCRdb's copy has only in-frame clones and lacks some. The table includes approximately 73,000 clones, roughly 80% detected once. The sequencing used peripheral blood, collected on day 0 of AZD1222 vaccination. The source of these receptors is an adult in good health.

The rearrangement joins TRBV9 to TRBJ1-2; unclear D gene. V was pared by 2 bases and J by 8 bases, with 10 bases between. There are 12 residues in the CDR3. Germline V gene data show CDR1 as SGDLS and CDR2 as YYNGEE. CDR3 amino acids: CASSVRGMGYTF. As DNA, the CDR3 is TGTGCCAGCAGCGTCCGAGGGATGGGCTACACCTTC. Variable domain in full (rest from reference TRBV9 and TRBJ1-2): DSGVTQTPKHLITATGQRVTLRCSPRSGDLSVYWYQQSLDQGLQFLIQYYNGEERAKGNILERFSAQQFPDLHSELNLSSLELGDSALYFCASSVRGMGYTFGSGTRLTVV.

The chain carries TRBV2 and TRBJ1-5; perhaps TRBD1 as D (6 bases). Germline V gives CDR1 SNHLY, CDR2 FYNNEI. The CDR3 covers 15 residues. V was cut by 4 bases and J by 3 bases, with 13 bases left in between. CDR3: CASSVGRGDNQPQHF. The CDR3 DNA follows: TGTGCCAGCAGTGTCGGCAGGGGAGACAATCAGCCCCAGCATTTT.

This chain connects TRBV15 to TRBJ1-5; 9 nucleotides line up with TRBD1. Germline assignment: CDR1 LNHNV and CDR2 YYDKDF (reference sequence). The CDR3 length is 19 residues. V was pared by 3 bases and J by 0 bases, with 12 bases of the junction left unmatched. CDR3 region: CATSSRPGTGTYSNQPQHF. CDR3 sequence (DNA): TGTGCCACCAGCAGTCGTCCCGGGACAGGGACCTATAGCAATCAGCCCCAGCATTTT. Variable domain in full (rest from reference TRBV15 and TRBJ1-5): DAMVIQNPRYQVTQFGKPVTLSCSQTLNHNVMYWYQQKSSQAPKLLFHYYDKDFNNEADTPDNFQSRRPNTSFCFLDIRSPGLGDTAMYLCATSSRPGTGTYSNQPQHFGDGTRLSIL.

The chain combines TRBV11-2 with TRBJ2-3; 8 bases map to TRBD1. Trimming cost V 2 bases and J 1 base; bases outside gene matches: 2. CDR1 SGHAT and CDR2 FQNNGV come from the germline V gene. The CDR3 totals 15 residues. The CDR3, as DNA: TGTGCCAGCAGCTTACTACAGGGGGGCACAGATACGCAGTATTTT. Translation gives CASSLLQGGTDTQYF.

The V gene is TRBV29-1, the J gene TRBJ2-7; 8 nucleotides line up with TRBD1. The CDR3 is made up of 13 amino acids. V was pared by 6 bases and J by 2 bases, with 6 bases of the junction left unmatched. Germline V gene sequence: CDR1 SQVTM, CDR2 ANQGSEA. The CDR3 loop reads CSVRTGSTYEQYF. The DNA for the CDR3 is TGCAGCGTGAGGACAGGGAGCACCTACGAGCAGTACTTC.

The genes are TRBV2 and TRBJ1-6, with 10 bases that match TRBD1. The CDR3 sequence is 14 residues long. Trimming at V came to 6 bases and at J to 7 bases, leaving 3 bases not matched to a gene. Germline V gene sequence: CDR1 SNHLY, CDR2 FYNNEI. CDR3 loop: CASRLGQGNSPLHF. The CDR3 DNA reads as TGTGCCAGCAGGTTGGGACAGGGGAATTCACCCCTCCACTTT.

The chain employs TRBV10-1 and TRBJ2-1; 8 bases are a match to TRBD2. Trimming removed 0 bases from V and 10 bases from J; junction bases left unmatched: 8. The germline CDR1 and CDR2 sequences are WNHNN and SYGVQD (reference sequence). This CDR3 is built from 15 residues. In DNA, the CDR3 is TGCGCCAGCAGTGAGTCCAGCGGGGGCGTAAGGGAGCAGTTCTTC. Translation gives CASSESSGGVREQFF.

The gene calls are TRBV7-9 and TRBJ1-1; D gene unclear. Trimming removed 4 bases at V and 4 bases at J, with 10 bases between. CDR3 length: 13 amino acids. CDR1 is SEHNR, CDR2 FQNEAQ, per germline (reference sequence). The CDR3 nucleotides read TGTGCCAGCAGCTCCGGGCCGGCCACTGAAGCTTTCTTT. This translates into CASSSGPATEAFF.

The genes are TRBV11-2 and TRBJ2-1; 8 bases map to TRBD2. V lost 0 bases and J lost 4; bases outside the gene matches: 5. Germline lookup yields CDR1 SGHAT and CDR2 FQNNGV. CDR3 length equals 16 residues. CDR3 loop: CASSLESGSRYNEQFF. CDR3 coding DNA: TGTGCCAGCAGCTTAGAGAGCGGGAGTAGGTACAATGAGCAGTTCTTC. Full variable domain (remainder filled in from reference TRBV11-2 and TRBJ2-1): EAGVAQSPRYKIIEKRQSVAFWCNPISGHATLYWYQQILGQGPKLLIQFQNNGVVDDSQLPKDRFSAERLKGVDSTLKIQPAKLEDSAVYLCASSLESGSRYNEQFFGPGTRLTVL.

The genes are TRBV5-1 and TRBJ2-2; D gene unclear. The V end lost 0 bases, the J end lost 3 bases, and 6 bases lay between the germline ends. The CDR3 is 14 residues long. Germline V lookup: CDR1 SGHRS, CDR2 YFSETQ. The CDR3 DNA reads TGCGCCAGCAGCTTGGCGGAACACACCGGGGAGCTGTTTTTT. Protein sequence: CASSLAEHTGELFF.